The source of this T cell receptor (beta chain) is a study of blood T cell repertoires in COVID-19. About the study: Samples taken during acute and convalescent COVID-19 were collected in the United States, Italy and Spain.

The CDR3 is 14 amino acids. The V gene's germline CDR1 is SEHNR and CDR2 FQNEAQ (reference sequence). The trim removed 5 bases at V and 7 bases at J, leaving 9 bases unmatched. As handled by the study authors: Reference gene primer amplification in the assay estimated nucleated cell counts. Assay used: immunoSEQ multiplex PCR; TCRdb lists only in-frame clones, some missing. V, J and clone size were drawn from that table, and D and trimming were deduced from the DNA. The sample shows some 170,000 clones, approximately 80% of them seen only once. This receptor was taken from a woman aged 40 to 50 with COVID-19, enrolled during active disease. Sequencing used peripheral blood. The chain is built from TRBV7-9 and TRBJ1-2; 8 bases agree with TRBD1. CDR3 bases: TGTGCCAGCAGCAGAGAGGACAGGGCAATTGGCTACACCTTC. Translated: CASSREDRAIGYTF.